This T cell receptor beta chain was identified during a study of CD8+CD57+ T cells in acquired aplastic anemia. Study-level findings and limits: Shared by patients and controls, 25 to 35 CD8+ CDR3s were abundant in patients.

This CDR3 has 17 residues. Trimming removed 7 bases from V and 8 bases from J; junction bases left unmatched: 22. The germline V gene has CDR1 MGHDK and CDR2 SYGVNS. Sequencing was done on patients that had shown CD8+CD57+ cell expansion by flow cytometry. For this clonotype: Its antigen remains unknown.

The template for TCR beta VDJ and CDR3 sequence profiling was genomic DNA. TCRdb passed the reads through MiXCR, listing each CDR3 protein once. In the table there are about 150,000 distinct CDR3 sequences, roughly 50% of which are singletons. The source material was sorted CD4+, CD8+, or CD8+CD57+ T cells (not recorded which) from PBMCs. The TCR was taken from a human donor with aplastic anemia. The V call is TRBV25-1, the J call TRBJ2-5; 7 nucleotides agree with TRBD1. CDR3 in DNA: TGTGCCAGCAAACCCGACAGGGATGGTTACTCGAGAGCTACCCAGTACTTC. Its translation: CASKPDRDGYSRATQYF.